This T cell receptor (beta chain) originates from a study of blood T cell repertoires in COVID-19. Turning to the study itself: Samples came from the United States, Italy and Spain, spanning acute and convalescent COVID-19. PBMCs, B-cell-depleted T cells, or T cells provided the cDNA or gDNA that made up the material.

Followed longitudinally, the Seattle patients had been enrolled during active infection. This CDR3 is built from 14 residues. CDR1 and CDR2 (germline): MNHEY, SVGAGI. V was trimmed by 6 bases and J by 1 base, leaving 12 bases between them. Per the authors' pipeline: Amplification from reference gene primers served as the basis for estimated nucleated cell counts. Assay: immunoSEQ multiplex PCR; the TCRdb copy retains only in-frame clones and omits some. The V and J calls and clone size come from that table; D and trimming were worked out from the DNA. This table holds 150,000 or so clones, 65% to 90% found once.

The chain carries TRBV6-5 and TRBJ1-1; TRBD1 is a possible D gene (6 bases). The TCR was taken from a woman in her sixties or seventies with COVID-19, enrolled during active disease. Sequencing used peripheral blood. In DNA, the CDR3 is TGTGCCAGCAGGATACAGGGCGGGAACACTGAAGCTTTCTTT. Its protein is CASRIQGGNTEAFF.